This is a list of T cell receptor beta chains from one sample in a study of OX40 agonist ivuxolimab in advanced cancers. Measured with immunoSEQ multiplex PCR; TCRdb has only the in-frame clones, and not every one. The sample consists of more than 35,000 clones, around 88% of them appearing once. Sample: CD4+ or CD8+ T cells sorted from blood, taken in a trial of the OX40 agonist ivuxolimab. These receptors were obtained from an adult with an advanced solid tumor such as melanoma, head and neck, liver or kidney cancer. CDR3s leave out the opening cysteine and the closing phenylalanine or tryptophan.

v_gene	CDR3aa
TRBV7-9	ASLGNTEAF
TRBV27	ASSLTRKKDNEQF
TRBV7-2	ASRIFPGVFDTEAF
TRBV6-5	ASSLAAGYYGYT
TRBV2	ASSQNSGGGEQY
TRBV27	ASSFHWETTLETQY
TRBV9	ASSGTASSYNEQF
TRBV7-2	ASSLWGSENTEAF
TRBV7-6	ASSLTAGTVLNEQF
TRBV4-3	ASSQENGRYNEQF
TRBV30	AWGLAGVSEQY
TRBV18	ASSPIRHSSGANVLT